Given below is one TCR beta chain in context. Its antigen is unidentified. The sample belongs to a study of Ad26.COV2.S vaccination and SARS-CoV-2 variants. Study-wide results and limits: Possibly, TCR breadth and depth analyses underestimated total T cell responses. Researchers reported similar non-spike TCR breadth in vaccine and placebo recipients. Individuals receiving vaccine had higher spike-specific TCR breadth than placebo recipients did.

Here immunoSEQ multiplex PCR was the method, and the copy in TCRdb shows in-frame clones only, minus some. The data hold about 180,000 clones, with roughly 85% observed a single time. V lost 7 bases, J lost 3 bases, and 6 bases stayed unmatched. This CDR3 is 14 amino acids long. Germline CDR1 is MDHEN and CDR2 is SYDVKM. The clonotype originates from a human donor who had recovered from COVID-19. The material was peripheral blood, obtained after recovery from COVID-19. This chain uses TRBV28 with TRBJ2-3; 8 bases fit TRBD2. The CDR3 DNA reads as TGTGCCAGCAAACGAGCGGGGGAGACAGATACGCAGTATTTT. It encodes CASKRAGETDTQYF. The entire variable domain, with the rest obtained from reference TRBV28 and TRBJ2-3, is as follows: DVKVTQSSRYLVKRTGEKVFLECVQDMDHENMFWYRQDPGLGLRLIYFSYDVKMKEKGDIPEGYSVSREKKERFSLILESASTNQTSMYLCASKRAGETDTQYFGPGTRLTVL.